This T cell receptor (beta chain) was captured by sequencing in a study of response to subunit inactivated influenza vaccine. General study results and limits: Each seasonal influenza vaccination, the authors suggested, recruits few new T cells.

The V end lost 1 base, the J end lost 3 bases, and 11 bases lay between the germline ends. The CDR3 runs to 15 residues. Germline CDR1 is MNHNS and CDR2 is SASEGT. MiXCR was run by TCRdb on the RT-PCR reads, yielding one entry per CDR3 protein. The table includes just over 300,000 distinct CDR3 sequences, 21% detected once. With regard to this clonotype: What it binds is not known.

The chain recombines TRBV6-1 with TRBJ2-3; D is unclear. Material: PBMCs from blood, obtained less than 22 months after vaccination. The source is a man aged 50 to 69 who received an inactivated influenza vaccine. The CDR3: CASSEEVLWTDTQYF. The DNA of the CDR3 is TGTGCCAGCAGTGAAGAGGTTTTGTGGACAGATACGCAGTATTTT.